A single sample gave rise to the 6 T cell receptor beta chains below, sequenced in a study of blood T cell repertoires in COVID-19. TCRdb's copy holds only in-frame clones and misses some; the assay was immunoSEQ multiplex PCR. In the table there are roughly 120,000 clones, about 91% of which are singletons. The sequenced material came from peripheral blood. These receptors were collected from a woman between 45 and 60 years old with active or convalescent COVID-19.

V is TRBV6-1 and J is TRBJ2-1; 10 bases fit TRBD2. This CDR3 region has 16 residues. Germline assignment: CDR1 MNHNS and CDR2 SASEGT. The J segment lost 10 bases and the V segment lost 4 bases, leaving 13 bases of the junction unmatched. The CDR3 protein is CASSAPGTSDGVEQFF. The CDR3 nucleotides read TGTGCCAGCAGTGCCCCCGGGACTAGCGACGGGGTGGAGCAGTTCTTC.

The DNA for the CDR3 is TGTGCCAGCAGCTTATTTTCGGGGGCCGGGGAGCTGTTTTTT. Amino acids: CASSLFSGAGELFF. The rearrangement links TRBV11-3 to TRBJ2-2, with D possibly being TRBD2 (6 bases). In germline, CDR1 is SGHNT, CDR2 YENEEA. V lost 2 bases and J 6 bases, leaving 10 bases between the germline ends. The CDR3 covers 14 residues.

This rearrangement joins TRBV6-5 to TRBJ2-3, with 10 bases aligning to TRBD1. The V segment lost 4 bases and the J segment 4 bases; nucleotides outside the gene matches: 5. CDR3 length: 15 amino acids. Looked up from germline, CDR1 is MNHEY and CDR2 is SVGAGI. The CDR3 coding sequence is TGTGCCAGCAGTTTGGGGGGACAGGGGTCAGATACGCAGTATTTT. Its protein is CASSLGGQGSDTQYF.

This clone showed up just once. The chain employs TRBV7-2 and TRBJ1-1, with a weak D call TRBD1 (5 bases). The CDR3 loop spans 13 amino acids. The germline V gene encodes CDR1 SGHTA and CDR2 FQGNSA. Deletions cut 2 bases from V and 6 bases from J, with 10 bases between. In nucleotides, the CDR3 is TGTGCCAGCAGCTTATGGGGGGTAGCTGAAGCTTTCTTT. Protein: CASSLWGVAEAFF. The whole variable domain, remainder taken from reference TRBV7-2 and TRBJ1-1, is GAGVSQSPSNKVTEKGKDVELRCDPISGHTALYWYRQSLGQGLEFLIYFQGNSAPDKSGLPSDRFSAERTGGSVSTLTIQRTQQEDSAVYLCASSLWGVAEAFFGQGTRLTVV.

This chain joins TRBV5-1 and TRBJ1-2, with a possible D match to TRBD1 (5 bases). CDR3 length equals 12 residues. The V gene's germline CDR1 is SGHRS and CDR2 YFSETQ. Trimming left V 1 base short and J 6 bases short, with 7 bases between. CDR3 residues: CASSLKGNGYTF. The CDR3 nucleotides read TGCGCCAGCAGCTTGAAGGGGAATGGCTACACCTTC. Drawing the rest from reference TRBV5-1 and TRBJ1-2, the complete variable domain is KAGVTQTPRYLIKTRGQQVTLSCSPISGHRSVSWYQQTPGQGLQFLFEYFSETQRNKGNFPGRFSGRQFSNSRSEMNVSTLELGDSALYLCASSLKGNGYTFGSGTRLTVV.

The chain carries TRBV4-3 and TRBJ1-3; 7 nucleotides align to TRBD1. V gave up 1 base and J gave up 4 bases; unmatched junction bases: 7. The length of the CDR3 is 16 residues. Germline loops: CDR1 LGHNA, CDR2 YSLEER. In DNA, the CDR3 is TGCGCCAGCAGCCAAGCGGAGGGGGCGCCGGGAAACACCATATATTTT. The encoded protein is CASSQAEGAPGNTIYF.